This T cell receptor (beta chain) stems from a study of shared clonotypes between healthy human individuals. Deep-level settings were used for running the assay. Replicate sorted-subset PCRs were loaded with 150 to 200 ng DNA, about 30,000 T cell genomes. The assay was immunoSEQ multiplex PCR, and TCRdb's table has in-frame clones only and misses some. This sample carries about 1.5 million clones, nearly 99% of them seen once, and the ten largest clones take less than 0.55%. CDR3 length equals 14 residues. Trimming left V 6 bases short and J 9 bases short, with 18 bases between. Germline CDR1 reads MGHDK; CDR2 reads SYGVNS.

This TCR derives from a man aged 25-45 years in good health. V usage is TRBV25-1 and J usage is TRBJ1-5, with D possibly matching TRBD1 (5 bases). Material for sequencing was naive CD4+ T cells sorted from blood. Subset in this sample: CD45RA+ positively selected. CDR3 region: CASSDLGGERPQHF. CDR3 DNA: TGTGCCAGCAGCGATCTTGGGGGGGAGCGGCCCCAGCATTTT.